A selection of T cell receptor beta chains follows, all from one sample in a study of blood T cell repertoires in COVID-19. Here immunoSEQ multiplex PCR was the method, and the copy in TCRdb shows in-frame clones only, minus some. In the table there are a few hundred thousand clones, approximately 87% of which are singletons. Sequencing was done on a sample of peripheral blood. These receptors came from a woman aged 45-65 years with acute or convalescent COVID-19. Each CDR3 is given with its conserved first and last residue. The order of the fields is clone size, J gene, V gene, D gene, CDR3 protein, CDR3 DNA. The D gene is left open where the match is weak. Size is stated for part of the rows, as once, few or many counts, or as a class when the clone is expanded.

clone_size: once
j_call: TRBJ2-2
v_call: TRBV27
d_call: -
cdr3_aa: CASSRVDNTGELFF
cdr3_nt: TGTGCCAGCAGTCGGGTTGATAACACCGGGGAGCTGTTTTTT

clone_size: once
j_call: TRBJ2-7
v_call: TRBV27
d_call: TRBD2
cdr3_aa: CASSLGLAGGAQYF
cdr3_nt: TGTGCCAGCAGTCTAGGACTAGCGGGAGGGGCGCAGTACTTC

clone_size: -
j_call: TRBJ1-5
v_call: TRBV7-2
d_call: -
cdr3_aa: CASSLRAGENQPQHF
cdr3_nt: TGTGCCAGCAGCTTAAGGGCAGGGGAAAATCAGCCCCAGCATTTT

clone_size: -
j_call: TRBJ1-2
v_call: TRBV6-5
d_call: TRBD1
cdr3_aa: CASSFQQGANGYTF
cdr3_nt: TGTGCCAGCAGTTTCCAACAGGGGGCGAATGGCTACACCTTC

clone_size: -
j_call: TRBJ2-3
v_call: TRBV27
d_call: TRBD2
cdr3_aa: CASSLSGGSPDTQYF
cdr3_nt: TGTGCCAGCAGTTTGAGCGGGGGCTCCCCCGATACGCAGTATTTT

clone_size: few
j_call: TRBJ2-1
v_call: TRBV6-5
d_call: -
cdr3_aa: CASSSVYDNEQFF
cdr3_nt: TGTGCCAGCAGTTCCGTCTACGACAATGAGCAGTTCTTC

clone_size: few
j_call: TRBJ1-4
v_call: TRBV14
d_call: -
cdr3_aa: CASSWTEAEKLFF
cdr3_nt: TGTGCCAGCAGCTGGACAGAAGCTGAAAAACTGTTTTTT

clone_size: -
j_call: TRBJ2-3
v_call: TRBV4-3
d_call: TRBD2
cdr3_aa: CASSPPGGGRTQYF
cdr3_nt: TGCGCCAGCAGCCCCCCCGGCGGGGGTCGGACGCAGTATTTT

clone_size: -
j_call: TRBJ2-5
v_call: TRBV10-3
d_call: -
cdr3_aa: CAISPGLLYQETQYF
cdr3_nt: TGTGCCATCAGTCCGGGACTCCTGTACCAAGAGACCCAGTACTTC

clone_size: -
j_call: TRBJ1-2
v_call: TRBV11-2
d_call: -
cdr3_aa: CASSQSDGYTF
cdr3_nt: TGTGCCAGCAGCCAATCGGATGGCTACACCTTC

clone_size: -
j_call: TRBJ2-3
v_call: TRBV9
d_call: -
cdr3_aa: CASSGGNAGLPTPTDTQYF
cdr3_nt: TGTGCCAGCAGCGGAGGGAACGCGGGACTTCCTACCCCCACAGATACGCAGTATTTT

clone_size: few
j_call: TRBJ1-1
v_call: TRBV6-5
d_call: -
cdr3_aa: CASSYGGRVVTEAFF
cdr3_nt: TGTGCCAGCAGTTACGGAGGTCGCGTGGTAACTGAAGCTTTCTTT

clone_size: -
j_call: TRBJ1-3
v_call: TRBV27
d_call: -
cdr3_aa: CASTKPIDSSSGNTIYF
cdr3_nt: TGTGCCAGCACCAAACCAATCGACAGCAGCTCTGGAAACACCATATATTTT

clone_size: -
j_call: TRBJ2-3
v_call: TRBV5-1
d_call: TRBD1
cdr3_aa: CASSLTGGQNTDTQYF
cdr3_nt: TGCGCCAGCAGCTTGACAGGGGGGCAAAACACAGATACGCAGTATTTT

clone_size: -
j_call: TRBJ1-4
v_call: TRBV2
d_call: TRBD1
cdr3_aa: CASSNDRVNEKLFF
cdr3_nt: TGTGCCAGCAGTAATGACAGGGTTAATGAAAAACTGTTTTTT

clone_size: -
j_call: TRBJ2-1
v_call: TRBV6-5
d_call: TRBD1
cdr3_aa: CASSSGTVLSYNEQFF
cdr3_nt: TGTGCCAGCAGTTCGGGGACAGTTTTATCCTACAATGAGCAGTTCTTC